Following are 20 T cell receptor beta chains from one sample sequenced in a study of blood T cell repertoires in COVID-19. Repertoires were generated with immunoSEQ multiplex PCR, while TCRdb's copy carries only in-frame clones and drops some. The sample records roughly 310,000 clones, about nine tenths being singletons. Sequenced material: PBMCs or T cells enriched from blood (not recorded which). Receptors were obtained from a woman aged 40-49 years who had recovered from COVID-19.

The rearrangement joins TRBV29-1 to TRBJ2-7; D perhaps matches TRBD1 (6 bases). Trimming shortened V by 7 bases and J by 3 bases, and 10 bases separated the two germline ends. The CDR3 runs to 11 residues. CDR1 is SQVTM, CDR2 ANQGSEA, per germline. The CDR3 loop is CSATGYYEQYF. CDR3 in DNA: TGCAGCGCTACAGGGTACTACGAGCAGTACTTC.

J is TRBJ2-1 and V is TRBV18; TRBD2 matches at 11 bases. The ends lost 4 bases at V and 4 bases at J; junction bases unmatched: 9. The CDR3 contains 17 residues. Germline V gives CDR1 KGHSH, CDR2 LQKENI. The CDR3 nucleotides read TGTGCCAGCTCACATTTTACTAGCGGGGGTCCATACAATGAGCAGTTCTTC. This sequence encodes CASSHFTSGGPYNEQFF.

A remark on this clone: One junction end does not reproduce the germline sequence, and a read error may be involved. J is TRBJ2-2 and V is TRBV24-1; 7 bases match TRBD1. This CDR3 spans 17 amino acids. Germline V CDR1 and CDR2: KGHDR, SFDVKD. As DNA, the CDR3 is TGTGCCACTAGTGATTTGGCGACAGGGATTGGGAAGGGGGAGCTGTTTTTT. It is translated as CATSDLATGIGKGELFF.

This chain joins TRBV7-2 and TRBJ2-7; the match to TRBD2 covers 9 bases. The CDR3 consists of 16 residues. V dropped 1 base and J dropped 2; count of bases not matched to a gene: 6. Germline V CDR1 and CDR2: SGHTA, FQGNSA. The CDR3 loop is CASSLVVAGDPYEQYF. The CDR3 DNA reads TGTGCCAGCAGCTTAGTAGTAGCGGGAGACCCCTACGAGCAGTACTTC.

This clone showed up just once. The chain carries TRBV27 and TRBJ2-7; unclear D gene. Germline V CDR1 and CDR2: MNHEY, SMNVEV (reference sequence). V shed 5 bases and J shed 0 bases, with 5 bases lying between them. The CDR3 is 12 residues long. The CDR3 coding sequence is TGTGCCAGCAGTCCTAGCTCCTACGAGCAGTACTTC. Protein sequence: CASSPSSYEQYF.

The chain has TRBV6-5 and TRBJ2-5; a weak D match, TRBD1 (5 bases). CDR3 length: 13 amino acids. V lost 4 bases to trimming and J lost 7 bases, with 13 bases between them. From germline, CDR1 is MNHEY and CDR2 SVGAGI. CDR3 sequence reads: CASSSGIPGTQYF. CDR3 sequence (DNA): TGTGCCAGCAGTTCAGGGATACCCGGGACCCAGTACTTC.

This chain joins TRBV7-2 and TRBJ2-5, with 11 bases lining up with TRBD2. Trimming removed 3 bases from V and 4 bases from J; junction bases left unmatched: 7. The CDR3 sequence is 16 residues long. Germline V gives CDR1 SGHTA, CDR2 FQGNSA. The CDR3 bases are TGTGCCAGCAGCTTTTCTAGCGGGGGGCTCCGAGAGACCCAGTACTTC. Encoded protein: CASSFSSGGLRETQYF.

This chain connects TRBV4-2 to TRBJ2-4; 8 positions match TRBD2. Per the germline V gene, CDR1 is LGHNA and CDR2 is YNFKEQ. The CDR3 loop spans 16 amino acids. The V and J ends lost 0 bases and 7 bases, in that order; junction bases with no gene match: 8. Here the CDR3 DNA reads TGTGCCAGCAGCCAAGATACGGGAGGGGGAGAGAACATTCAGTACTTC. Amino acid sequence: CASSQDTGGGENIQYF.

This sequence joins TRBV5-4 and TRBJ1-2; maybe TRBD1 (6 bases). The CDR3 totals 14 residues. Germline V lookup: CDR1 SGHNT, CDR2 YYREEE (reference sequence). V dropped 4 bases and J dropped 2 bases, with 12 bases sitting between them. The CDR3 loop reads CASSTQTGNYGYTF. In nucleotides, the CDR3 is TGTGCCAGCAGCACTCAAACAGGGAACTATGGCTACACCTTC.

The chain joins TRBV11-2 to TRBJ1-5, with D maybe TRBD1 (6 bases). Trimming took 5 bases from V and 5 from J, leaving 16 bases between them. The germline gives CDR1 SGHAT, CDR2 FQNNGV. The CDR3 consists of 15 residues. CDR3 in amino acids: CASSRVGGADQPQHF. CDR3 coding DNA: TGTGCCAGCAGCCGCGTAGGGGGGGCAGATCAGCCCCAGCATTTT.

As regards this clone: Additional DNA sequences in this sample encode the identical CDR3. The chain joins TRBV28 to TRBJ1-2; D is ambiguous. V was cut by 6 bases and J by 5 bases, with 13 bases left in between. Germline V gene data show CDR1 as MDHEN and CDR2 as SYDVKM. The CDR3 totals 13 residues. In nucleotides, the CDR3 is TGTGCCAGCAGCCTGCTAGGAGGGTATGGCTACACCTTC. It codes for CASSLLGGYGYTF.

V is TRBV5-4 and J is TRBJ2-7, with 7 bases aligning to TRBD2. V was pared by 2 bases and J by 1 base, with 6 bases of the junction left unmatched. The CDR3 totals 15 residues. Germline CDR1 SGHNT, CDR2 YYREEE (reference sequence). The CDR3 region is CASSFDSGNSYEQYF. The CDR3 coding sequence is TGTGCCAGCAGCTTTGACAGCGGGAATTCCTACGAGCAGTACTTC.

The chain links TRBV2 to TRBJ2-7; D remains unclear. The CDR3 totals 14 residues. Germline loops: CDR1 SNHLY, CDR2 FYNNEI. Trimming left V 7 bases short and J 0 bases short, with 13 bases between. DNA for the CDR3: TGTGCCAGCAAGAGCGCTCCTAGCTCCTACGAGCAGTACTTC. Protein product: CASKSAPSSYEQYF.

The rearrangement links TRBV5-1 to TRBJ2-1; TRBD2 aligns across 8 bases. CDR1 SGHRS and CDR2 YFSETQ come from the germline V gene. The length of the CDR3 is 16 residues. V was clipped by 4 bases and J by 1 base; unmatched bases: 7. The CDR3, as DNA: TGCGCCAGCAGCCTTACTAGCGGTTGGTCCTACAATGAGCAGTTCTTC. Translated: CASSLTSGWSYNEQFF.

The chain employs TRBV3-1 (or the pseudogene TRBV3-2) and TRBJ1-1; 9 bases match TRBD1. The germline V gene has CDR1 LGHDT and CDR2 YNNKEL (reference sequence). This CDR3 contains 12 residues. Trimming cost V 7 bases and J 10 bases; bases outside gene matches: 7. CDR3 protein: CASNPGTGPAFF. Here the CDR3 DNA reads TGTGCCAGCAACCCCGGGACAGGGCCAGCTTTCTTT.

The J gene is TRBJ2-3, the V gene TRBV5-1; 8 bases map to TRBD1. After removal of 4 bases from V and 2 bases from J, the junction contained 6 bases not matched to a gene. The CDR3 is made up of 15 amino acids. CDR1 and CDR2 (germline): SGHRS, YFSETQ. CDR3: CASSIDRGDTDTQYF. In nucleotides, the CDR3 is TGCGCCAGCAGCATCGACAGGGGAGACACAGATACGCAGTATTTT.

In the case of this clone: At one boundary the junction diverges from the germline segment, which might be a read error. The gene calls are TRBV7-7 and TRBJ2-5; TRBD2 aligns across 7 bases. The CDR3 runs 15 residues. The V gene's germline CDR1 is SSHAT and CDR2 FNYEAQ (reference sequence). CDR3 bases: TGTGCTAGCAGCCGGACGGGGGGTGCGTCAGAGACCCAGTACTTC. It translates to CASSRTGGASETQYF.

The chain employs TRBV7-9 and TRBJ2-7, with 8 bases fitting TRBD1. Germline lookup yields CDR1 SEHNR and CDR2 FQNEAQ (reference sequence). J lost 2 bases, V lost 4 bases, and 10 bases had no gene match. This CDR3 contains 16 residues. The CDR3 sequence is CASSSSPGQGTYEQYF. CDR3 coding DNA: TGTGCCAGCAGCTCAAGCCCAGGACAGGGTACCTACGAGCAGTACTTC.

The chain has TRBV9 and TRBJ1-2, with a tentative D call TRBD1 (6 bases). The CDR3 runs 15 residues. V lost 0 bases and J 3 bases, leaving 12 bases between the germline ends. Germline lookup yields CDR1 SGDLS and CDR2 YYNGEE. CDR3 nucleotides: TGTGCCAGCAGCGTAGGAGGGGGGGTTCACTATGGCTACACCTTC. This translates into CASSVGGGVHYGYTF. Together with reference TRBV9 and TRBJ1-2, the CDR3 gives the full variable domain: DSGVTQTPKHLITATGQRVTLRCSPRSGDLSVYWYQQSLDQGLQFLIQYYNGEERAKGNILERFSAQQFPDLHSELNLSSLELGDSALYFCASSVGGGVHYGYTFGSGTRLTVV.

As concerns this clone: Other DNA sequences in this specimen translate into the identical CDR3. The chain carries TRBV4-3 and TRBJ2-2; TRBD2 agrees at 8 bases. CDR3 size: 16 residues. Germline lookup yields CDR1 LGHNA and CDR2 YSLEER. J was trimmed by 2 bases and V by 0 bases; bases with no gene match: 2. DNA for the CDR3: TGCGCCAGCAGCCAAGATGCGGGAGGAAACACCGGGGAGCTGTTTTTT. Translation: CASSQDAGGNTGELFF.